The 30 T cell receptor beta chains listed next were all sequenced from one sample in a study of OX40 agonist ivuxolimab in advanced cancers. Clones were read by immunoSEQ multiplex PCR, and TCRdb kept only the in-frame ones, dropping some. The top ten clones hold 20% to 25% of a sample with around 60,000 clones, over 90% of them seen once. The specimen comprised CD4+ or CD8+ T cells sorted from blood, sampled in a trial of the OX40 agonist ivuxolimab. Source of these receptors: an adult with an advanced solid tumor such as melanoma, head and neck, liver or kidney cancer.

The rearrangement joins TRBV9 to TRBJ2-3; 9 positions agree with TRBD2. The germline gives CDR1 SGDLS, CDR2 YYNGEE. This CDR3 comprises 16 residues. The V segment lost 3 bases and the J segment 3 bases; nucleotides outside the gene matches: 8. In DNA form, the CDR3 reads TGTGCCAGCAGCGACCCTAGCGGGATGTTGACAGATACGCAGTATTTT. It encodes CASSDPSGMLTDTQYF.

This sequence joins TRBV25-1 and TRBJ1-5; no reliable D call. Germline CDR1 is MGHDK and CDR2 is SYGVNS. The CDR3 runs to 14 residues. Between the trimmed V and J ends, which lost 1 base and 1 base, there was a span of 5 bases. Here the CDR3 DNA reads TGTGCCAGCAGTGAATTAGGGAGCAATCAGCCCCAGCATTTT. Encoded protein: CASSELGSNQPQHF.

CDR3 protein: CASSSGQEDYGYTF. The CDR3 DNA reads as TGTGCCAGCAGCTCCGGACAGGAGGACTATGGCTACACCTTC. This chain joins TRBV13 and TRBJ1-2, with 7 bases aligning to TRBD1. The ends lost 4 bases at V and 3 bases at J; junction bases unmatched: 5. This CDR3 is built from 14 residues. Germline values: CDR1 PRHDT, CDR2 FYEKMQ (reference sequence).

The genes are TRBV27 and TRBJ1-2; 8 bases line up with TRBD1. This CDR3 region has 14 residues. CDR1 is MNHEY and CDR2 is SMNVEV in the germline V gene (reference sequence). Losses at the gene ends were 5 bases for V and 3 bases for J; bases not matched to a gene: 5. The CDR3 spells CASSPRQGHYGYTF. The CDR3 bases are TGTGCCAGCAGTCCTCGACAGGGGCACTATGGCTACACCTTC.

V is TRBV29-1 and J is TRBJ1-4, with D possibly being TRBD1 (5 bases). The CDR3 contains 14 residues. Germline-derived CDR1 and CDR2 are SQVTM and ANQGSEA. The V gene lost 4 bases and the J gene lost 4 bases, with 13 bases spanning the gap. The CDR3 nucleotides read TGCAGCGTTGTCCCGGGGGGGAGTAATGAAAAACTGTTTTTT. Protein: CSVVPGGSNEKLFF.

The rearrangement uses TRBV19 and TRBJ2-3; weak D call: TRBD2 (6 bases). Germline V lookup: CDR1 LNHDA, CDR2 SQIVND (reference sequence). Trimming took 5 bases from V and 6 from J, leaving 15 bases between them. There are 14 residues in the CDR3. The CDR3 sequence: CASSPAGSWDTQYF. CDR3 DNA sequence: TGTGCCAGTAGTCCCGCGGGGAGTTGGGATACGCAGTATTTT.

The gene calls are TRBV25-1 and TRBJ1-2, with 7 bases aligning to TRBD1. CDR3 length: 14 residues. CDR1 is MGHDK and CDR2 is SYGVNS in the germline V gene. The V gene end was trimmed by 3 bases and the J gene end by 8 bases; junction bases not matched to a gene: 9. The CDR3 nucleotides are TGTGCCAGCAGTGACCAGGGGGGATTCGGGGGCTACACCTTC. Its translation is CASSDQGGFGGYTF.

The V and J genes are TRBV30 and TRBJ2-7; D ambiguous. The ends were cut back, 4 bases at V and 3 bases at J, with 7 bases in the middle. This CDR3 has 11 residues. Germline V gene sequence: CDR1 GTSNPN, CDR2 SVGIG (reference sequence). CDR3 nucleotides: TGTGCCTGGAAGCAGGACTACGAGCAGTACTTC. Amino acid sequence: CAWKQDYEQYF.

The CDR3 loop reads CASSQDRLLLTF. In nucleotides, the CDR3 is TGCGCCAGCAGCCAAGATCGGCTGCTCCTGACTTTC. This sequence joins TRBV4-1 and TRBJ2-6; D gene uncertain. Trimming pared 0 bases from V and 14 bases from J, leaving 8 bases between. Germline V CDR1 and CDR2: MGHRA, YSYEKL. The CDR3 consists of 12 residues.

The gene calls are TRBV27 and TRBJ2-2; D is ambiguous. In germline, CDR1 is MNHEY, CDR2 SMNVEV (reference sequence). The CDR3 runs 17 residues. V was shortened by 5 bases and J by 0 bases, with 16 bases between the two germline ends. CDR3: CASSPWAGPPNTGELFF. Here the CDR3 DNA reads TGTGCCAGCAGTCCCTGGGCAGGCCCGCCGAACACCGGGGAGCTGTTTTTT.

This chain connects TRBV9 to TRBJ2-5; 8 nucleotides agree with TRBD2. Germline V gene lookup returns CDR1 SGDLS and CDR2 YYNGEE. Losses at the gene ends were 4 bases for V and 4 bases for J; bases not matched to a gene: 3. The CDR3 sequence is 13 residues long. As DNA, the CDR3 is TGTGCCAGCAGCAGCGGGAGTAGAGAGACCCAGTACTTC. The encoded protein is CASSSGSRETQYF.

The chain is built from TRBV27 and TRBJ2-7, with 8 bases identical to TRBD1. Per germline, CDR1 MNHEY and CDR2 SMNVEV (reference sequence). The CDR3 has 14 amino acids. V shed 3 bases, J shed 6 bases, and the junction held 7 bases outside the gene matches. The CDR3 DNA sequence: TGTGCCAGCAGTTTCGGGACAGGCGAATTCGAGCAGTACTTC. As protein: CASSFGTGEFEQYF.

V is TRBV27 and J is TRBJ1-5; D uncertain. Trimming shortened V by 3 bases and J by 6 bases, and 9 bases separated the two germline ends. Germline V CDR1 and CDR2: MNHEY, SMNVEV (reference sequence). This CDR3 has 13 amino acids. DNA for the CDR3: TGTGCCAGCAGTTTGTCCGGGGTTCAGCCCCAGCATTTT. It encodes CASSLSGVQPQHF.

The genes are TRBV28 and TRBJ2-5; 10 bases map to TRBD1. J gave up 3 bases and V 5 bases, and 3 bases lay outside the gene matches. CDR1 is MDHEN, CDR2 SYDVKM, per germline. This CDR3 has 14 residues. The CDR3, as DNA: TGTGCCAGCAGTAGCGGGACAGGGGAAGAGACCCAGTACTTC. This sequence encodes CASSSGTGEETQYF.

The chain combines TRBV4-1 with TRBJ2-3, with D possibly TRBD1 on 5 matching bases. The V and J ends lost 0 bases and 5 bases respectively, with 12 bases between them. This CDR3 region has 15 residues. Per germline, CDR1 MGHRA and CDR2 YSYEKL. CDR3 sequence: CASSQEEQARDTQYF. The CDR3 bases are TGCGCCAGCAGCCAAGAAGAACAGGCCAGAGATACGCAGTATTTT.

This chain connects TRBV29-1 to TRBJ2-7, with D possibly TRBD2 on 5 matching bases. V was clipped by 3 bases and J by 4 bases, with 13 bases between them. Germline loops: CDR1 SQVTM, CDR2 ANQGSEA. The CDR3 spans 13 residues. The chain's CDR3 is CSVEAGGIYEQYF. The CDR3 DNA is TGCAGCGTTGAGGCAGGAGGTATTTACGAGCAGTACTTC.

CDR3 sequence reads: CASSTGTSAYEQYF. In nucleotides, the CDR3 is TGTGCCAGCAGCACGGGGACTAGCGCCTACGAGCAGTACTTC. This chain links TRBV7-2 with TRBJ2-7; 10 bases match TRBD2. V lost 5 bases and J lost 2; bases outside the gene matches: 3. In germline, CDR1 is SGHTA, CDR2 FQGNSA. This CDR3 comprises 14 residues.

This rearrangement joins TRBV29-1 to TRBJ1-5; 7 bases align to TRBD1. This CDR3 has 14 residues. With V trimmed by 6 bases and J by 7 bases, 12 bases remained unmatched. Germline values: CDR1 SQVTM, CDR2 ANQGSEA. The DNA of the CDR3 is TGCAGCGTGCGTGAACAGGGGAGGCTCCAGCCCCAGCATTTT. This gives the protein CSVREQGRLQPQHF.

The chain carries TRBV28 and TRBJ2-5; 12 bases match TRBD2. The CDR3 extends over 17 amino acids. Germline V gene data show CDR1 as MDHEN and CDR2 as SYDVKM. J gave up 0 bases and V 4 bases, and 6 bases lay outside the gene matches. The CDR3, as DNA: TGTGCCAGCAGTTCCGGGACTAGCGGGCTTTACCAAGAGACCCAGTACTTC. Translating gives CASSSGTSGLYQETQYF. The variable domain in full, with the rest retrieved from reference TRBV28 and TRBJ2-5, is DVKVTQSSRYLVKRTGEKVFLECVQDMDHENMFWYRQDPGLGLRLIYFSYDVKMKEKGDIPEGYSVSREKKERFSLILESASTNQTSMYLCASSSGTSGLYQETQYFGPGTRLLVL.

The chain joins TRBV6-5 to TRBJ2-5, with D perhaps matching TRBD2 (5 bases). Germline V lookup: CDR1 MNHEY, CDR2 SVGAGI. This CDR3 contains 14 residues. Trimming stripped 2 bases from V and 2 bases from J, with 9 bases between. CDR3 amino acids: CASSYGSPQETQYF. CDR3 nucleotide sequence: TGTGCCAGCAGTTACGGGAGCCCACAAGAGACCCAGTACTTC.

The chain carries TRBV13 and TRBJ2-5; tentative D call: TRBD1 (6 bases). Judging by the DNA end, TRBJ2-7 fits better; the J call may be wrong. The germline gives CDR1 PRHDT, CDR2 FYEKMQ (reference sequence). This CDR3 spans 14 amino acids. The CDR3, as DNA: TGTGCCAGCAGCTTAAGGGACACCTCTCCCGAGCAGTACTTC. Amino acid sequence: CASSLRDTSPEQYF.

The chain recombines TRBV28 with TRBJ1-1, with D unclear. The germline V gene encodes CDR1 MDHEN and CDR2 SYDVKM. V was pared by 1 base and J by 1 base, with 13 bases between. The CDR3 has 16 residues. CDR3: CASSLSQGGRNTEAFF. For the CDR3, the DNA is TGTGCCAGCAGTTTATCCCAAGGAGGGAGGAACACTGAAGCTTTCTTT.

V and J are TRBV7-8 and TRBJ2-3; D might be TRBD2 (6 bases). Germline values: CDR1 SGHVS, CDR2 FQNEAQ. This CDR3 has 14 residues. Trimming left V 5 bases short and J 0 bases short, with 9 bases between. Here the CDR3 reads CASSPGTSTDTQYF. The CDR3, as DNA: TGTGCCAGCAGCCCGGGGACTAGCACAGATACGCAGTATTTT. Combining the CDR3 with reference TRBV7-8 and TRBJ2-3 gives the whole variable domain GAGVSQSPRYKVAKRGQDVALRCDPISGHVSLFWYQQALGQGPEFLTYFQNEAQLDKSGLPSDRFFAERPEGSVSTLKIQRTQQEDSAVYLCASSPGTSTDTQYFGPGTRLTVL.

V gene TRBV27 combines with J gene TRBJ2-2, with D possibly being TRBD1 (6 bases). This CDR3 is 18 amino acids long. The germline CDR1 and CDR2 sequences are MNHEY and SMNVEV (reference sequence). V lost 3 bases and J 0 bases, leaving 17 bases between the germline ends. CDR3 sequence: CASSLVILGQPNTGELFF. In nucleotides, the CDR3 is TGTGCCAGCAGTTTGGTCATTCTTGGACAGCCGAACACCGGGGAGCTGTTTTTT.

The chain carries TRBV5-4 and TRBJ2-5; weak D call: TRBD1 (6 bases). The V gene lost 2 bases and the J gene lost 3 bases, with 14 bases spanning the gap. The V gene's germline CDR1 is SGHNT and CDR2 YYREEE (reference sequence). This CDR3 region has 15 residues. The CDR3 DNA is TGTGCCAGCAGCTTTTACAGGGTTGGTGAAGAGACCCAGTACTTC. Its translation: CASSFYRVGEETQYF.

V and J are TRBV6-1 and TRBJ2-7; no clear D gene. This CDR3 has 15 amino acids. V was shortened by 2 bases and J by 0 bases, with 11 bases between the two germline ends. Looked up from germline, CDR1 is MNHNS and CDR2 is SASEGT. The CDR3 sequence: CASSEISASSYEQYF. CDR3 sequence (DNA): TGTGCCAGCAGTGAAATTTCGGCGAGCTCCTACGAGCAGTACTTC.

The chain carries TRBV2 and TRBJ2-5; unclear D gene. This CDR3 has 14 amino acids. V lost 3 bases and J lost 4, with 12 bases in between. Per germline, CDR1 SNHLY and CDR2 FYNNEI. CDR3 amino acids: CASSDERMGETQYF. CDR3 DNA sequence: TGTGCCAGCAGTGATGAGAGGATGGGAGAGACCCAGTACTTC.

The chain employs TRBV4-1 and TRBJ2-1; 10 bases align to TRBD2. The germline V gene has CDR1 MGHRA and CDR2 YSYEKL. The V gene end was trimmed by 10 bases and the J gene end by 3 bases; junction bases not matched to a gene: 18. The CDR3 runs to 18 residues. Here the CDR3 DNA reads TGCGCCACCCATCAAAGTCATATAAGGACTAGCGGCTACAATGAGCAGTTCTTC. It encodes CATHQSHIRTSGYNEQFF.

This chain uses TRBV7-6 with TRBJ2-7, with 7 bases fitting TRBD1. Germline V gene data show CDR1 as SGHVS and CDR2 as FNYEAQ. There are 14 residues in the CDR3. With V trimmed by 1 base and J by 3 bases, 3 bases remained unmatched. This chain's CDR3 is CASSLGDRDYEQYF. The CDR3 DNA is TGTGCCAGCAGCTTAGGTGACAGGGACTACGAGCAGTACTTC.

This clone was seen only once. The junction departs from germline at one end; a sequencing error may be responsible. The chain employs TRBV19 and TRBJ1-1; maybe TRBD1 (6 bases). The CDR3 is made up of 16 amino acids. The germline gives CDR1 LNHDA, CDR2 SQIVND (reference sequence). CDR3 in amino acids: CASSILQGRLNSEAFF. CDR3 nucleotides: TGTGCCAGTAGTATACTACAGGGACGGTTGAACAGTGAAGCTTTCTTT.